These T cell receptor beta chains were read from a single sample in a study of metastatic and nonmetastatic thyroid tumors. TCRdb reassembled clones from the PCR reads with MiXCR. This table has about 33,000 clones, 15% to 20% appearing once. Sequencing used blood. Receptor source: a female donor with papillary thyroid cancer or a benign thyroid nodule (not recorded which). Some clones in this sample may be carry-over from other donors' samples. CDR3s include the opening cysteine and the closing phenylalanine or tryptophan. The order of the fields is V gene, clone size, J gene, D gene, CDR3 protein, CDR3 DNA. A D gene is named only where the DNA matches it firmly. Expanded clones get a size class; other rows say once, few or many, or leave the size out.

>TRBV2|few|TRBJ2-3|-
CVSSYAGSCTDTQYF
TGTGTCAGCAGTTATGCCGGATCATGCACAGATACGCAGTATTTT
>TRBV18|many|TRBJ2-1|-
CASSPPSTNEQFF
TGTGCCAGCTCACCCCCCAGTACGAATGAGCAGTTCTTC
>TRBV5-1|many|TRBJ2-1|TRBD2
CASRSYSGGEQFF
TGCGCCAGCAGAAGTTATAGCGGGGGTGAGCAGTTCTTC
>TRBV7-3|many|TRBJ1-2|TRBD1
CASSSRTGGGGYTF
TGTGCCAGCAGCTCCCGGACAGGAGGGGGTGGCTACACCTTC
>TRBV5-1|many|TRBJ2-7|-
CASSSTGGYEQYF
TGCGCCAGCAGCTCGACAGGCGGGTACGAGCAGTACTTC
>TRBV5-1|once|TRBJ2-7|TRBD2
CASSQAGGLFYEQYF
TGCGCCAGCTCCCAGGCGGGAGGGTTATTCTACGAGCAGTACTTC
>TRBV19|many|TRBJ1-5|-
CASSGRVGGNQPQHF
TGTGCCAGTAGTGGTAGGGTTGGTGGTAATCAGCCCCAGCATTTT
>TRBV11-2|-|TRBJ2-2|-
CASREVASNTGELFF
TGTGCCAGCAGGGAGGTGGCGTCGAACACCGGGGAGCTGTTTTTT
>TRBV11-3|many|TRBJ2-2|-
CASSLGSGAGELFF
TGTGCCAGCAGCTTAGGGAGTGGTGCCGGGGAGCTGTTTTTT
>TRBV5-1|many|TRBJ2-1|TRBD1
CASSFEGALVRNEQFF
TGCGCCAGCAGCTTCGAGGGGGCTTTGGTTAGGAATGAGCAGTTCTTC